A single sample is the source of the 17 T cell receptor beta chains below, sequenced in a study of OX40 agonist ivuxolimab in advanced cancers. Using immunoSEQ multiplex PCR, the repertoire was profiled, and TCRdb retains in-frame clones only, with some absent. The sample lists about 40,000 clones, roughly 77% occurring once. Source: CD4+ or CD8+ T cells sorted from blood, taken in a trial of the OX40 agonist ivuxolimab. These receptors were obtained from an adult with an advanced solid tumor such as melanoma, head and neck, liver or kidney cancer.

A word on this clone: The junction differs from germline at one of its ends, possibly a read error. This chain connects TRBV5-1 to TRBJ1-2; perhaps TRBD1 as D (5 bases). CDR1 SGHRS and CDR2 YFSETQ come from the germline V gene. The CDR3 loop spans 15 amino acids. CDR3 nucleotides: TGCGCCAGCAGCCCCGCGGGACGGCAAGAATATGGCTGCACCTTC. Translation: CASSPAGRQEYGCTF.

The rearrangement links TRBV7-2 to TRBJ1-1; possible D gene TRBD1, 6 bases. The CDR3 is 14 residues long. Germline V gene data show CDR1 as SGHTA and CDR2 as FQGNSA. V gave up 6 bases and J gave up 4 bases, with 15 bases separating them. In DNA, the CDR3 is TGTGCCAGCAGACAGGGTCGCATAAGCACTGAAGCTTTCTTT. The encoded protein is CASRQGRISTEAFF.

J is TRBJ2-3 and V is TRBV7-6; TRBD2 matches at 8 bases. The CDR3 extends over 16 amino acids. Losses at the gene ends were 5 bases for V and 3 bases for J; bases not matched to a gene: 10. Germline loops: CDR1 SGHVS, CDR2 FNYEAQ. The CDR3 region has the DNA TGTGCCAGCAGCCCTTTGGGTAGCGGGGTAACAGATACGCAGTATTTT. This codes for CASSPLGSGVTDTQYF.

The rearrangement links TRBV11-3 to TRBJ1-4; a weak D match, TRBD1 (6 bases). With 1 base removed from V and 13 bases from J, the gap between germline ends came to 10 bases. Germline V CDR1 and CDR2: SGHNT, YENEEA. This CDR3 spans 12 amino acids. The DNA for the CDR3 is TGTGCCAGCAGCTTAGGGGGGCCTGCACTGTTTTTT. Its translation: CASSLGGPALFF.

The chain combines TRBV6-5 with TRBJ1-1; D not resolved. The V gene lost 4 bases and the J gene lost 1 base, with 10 bases spanning the gap. From germline, CDR1 is MNHEY and CDR2 SVGAGI. This CDR3 is built from 14 residues. The CDR3 sequence: CASSLDWENTEAFF. In DNA, the CDR3 is TGTGCCAGCAGTTTGGACTGGGAGAACACTGAAGCTTTCTTT.

V and J are TRBV7-2 and TRBJ1-1; the match to TRBD1 covers 9 bases. The CDR3 totals 16 residues. Germline V gene data show CDR1 as SGHTA and CDR2 as FQGNSA. The ends lost 5 bases at V and 7 bases at J; junction bases unmatched: 14. In nucleotides, the CDR3 is TGTGCCAGCAGCACACCGGGACAGGGTCAAAAGAGTGAAGCTTTCTTT. Protein sequence: CASSTPGQGQKSEAFF.

The gene calls are TRBV11-2 and TRBJ2-7; TRBD2 aligns across 7 bases. Losses at the gene ends were 2 bases for V and 6 bases for J; bases not matched to a gene: 10. The CDR3 contains 15 residues. Germline V gives CDR1 SGHAT, CDR2 FQNNGV. This chain's CDR3 is CASSLRGGAGGEQYV. CDR3 nucleotides: TGTGCCAGCAGCTTACGGGGAGGGGCTGGAGGCGAGCAGTACGTC.

The chain couples TRBV10-3 to TRBJ2-5, with D possibly being TRBD1 or TRBD2 (5 bases each). Between the trimmed V and J ends, which lost 5 bases and 4 bases, there was a span of 14 bases. Per germline, CDR1 ENHRY and CDR2 SYGVKD. This CDR3 is 14 amino acids long. Here the CDR3 reads CAISPGEGRETQYF. CDR3 bases: TGTGCCATCAGTCCCGGAGAGGGACGAGAGACCCAGTACTTC.

The DNA of the CDR3 is TGTGCCAGCAGCCCACGGGCGGGAGGGCCAACAATTTTCACCTACGAGCAGTACTTC. This gives the protein CASSPRAGGPTIFTYEQYF. This chain joins TRBV9 and TRBJ2-7; TRBD2 matches 9 bases. The CDR3 loop spans 19 amino acids. Losses at the gene ends were 4 bases for V and 2 bases for J; bases not matched to a gene: 19. From germline, CDR1 is SGDLS and CDR2 YYNGEE. Looking up the rest from reference TRBV9 and TRBJ2-7 gives the full variable domain: DSGVTQTPKHLITATGQRVTLRCSPRSGDLSVYWYQQSLDQGLQFLIQYYNGEERAKGNILERFSAQQFPDLHSELNLSSLELGDSALYFCASSPRAGGPTIFTYEQYFGPGTRLTVT.

This chain joins TRBV7-9 and TRBJ1-4; maybe TRBD1 (6 bases). This CDR3 contains 14 residues. CDR1 is SEHNR, CDR2 FQNEAQ, per germline (reference sequence). The V gene lost 7 bases and the J gene lost 8 bases, with 17 bases spanning the gap. The CDR3 here is CASTLGGTREKLFF. In DNA, the CDR3 is TGTGCCAGCACCCTCGGGGGCACAAGGGAAAAACTGTTTTTT. The entire variable domain, with the rest obtained from reference TRBV7-9 and TRBJ1-4, is as follows: DTGVSQNPRHKITKRGQNVTFRCDPISEHNRLYWYRQTLGQGPEFLTYFQNEAQLEKSRLLSDRFSAERPKGSFSTLEIQRTEQGDSAMYLCASTLGGTREKLFFGSGTQLSVL.

This clone was observed a few times. The chain is built from TRBV6-6 and TRBJ1-3; the D gene is possibly TRBD1 (5 bases). The CDR3 has 16 amino acids. The V gene's germline CDR1 is MNHNY and CDR2 SVGAGI (reference sequence). The V end lost 5 bases, the J end lost 0 bases, and 14 bases lay between the germline ends. CDR3 bases: TGTGCCAGCAGTCAAGAAACAGGTGCCTCTGGAAACACCATATATTTT. Its translation: CASSQETGASGNTIYF.

This clone is termed medium-sized. The chain is built from TRBV28 and TRBJ1-5; TRBD1 matches 7 bases. The CDR3 consists of 14 residues. V shed 2 bases, J shed 6 bases, and the junction held 4 bases outside the gene matches. Germline CDR1 and CDR2: MDHEN and SYDVKM. The CDR3 loop reads CASSLRQGIQPQHF. For the CDR3, the DNA is TGTGCCAGCAGTTTAAGACAGGGTATTCAGCCCCAGCATTTT. Complete variable domain (other parts from reference TRBV28 and TRBJ1-5): DVKVTQSSRYLVKRTGEKVFLECVQDMDHENMFWYRQDPGLGLRLIYFSYDVKMKEKGDIPEGYSVSREKKERFSLILESASTNQTSMYLCASSLRQGIQPQHFGDGTRLSIL.

The chain carries TRBV9 and TRBJ2-3, with D perhaps being TRBD1 or TRBD2 (5 bases each). In germline, CDR1 is SGDLS, CDR2 YYNGEE. The V end lost 4 bases, the J end lost 6 bases, and 24 bases lay between the germline ends. This CDR3 is built from 17 residues. As DNA, the CDR3 is TGTGCCAGCAGCTCGCCAGCTGTCGGGACCCTTATGGATACGCAGTATTTT. Its protein is CASSSPAVGTLMDTQYF.

V is TRBV5-1 and J is TRBJ2-3; D could derive from TRBD1 or TRBD2 (5 bases each). The germline V gene encodes CDR1 SGHRS and CDR2 YFSETQ. Between the trimmed V and J ends, which lost 2 bases and 6 bases, there was a span of 10 bases. The CDR3 has 13 amino acids. The CDR3 coding sequence is TGCGCCAGCAGCTTTGAGGGGACGGATACGCAGTATTTT. Amino acid sequence: CASSFEGTDTQYF.

The chain employs TRBV6-1 and TRBJ1-5; D is unresolved. The germline V gene encodes CDR1 MNHNS and CDR2 SASEGT. The CDR3 is 16 amino acids. V dropped 2 bases and J dropped 3 bases, with 14 bases sitting between them. CDR3 residues: CASSEIRISHNQPQHF. CDR3 sequence (DNA): TGTGCCAGCAGTGAAATCAGGATATCACACAATCAGCCCCAGCATTTT.

The gene calls are TRBV4-1 and TRBJ1-5, with 7 bases identical to TRBD1. The V and J ends lost 1 base and 2 bases, in that order; junction bases with no gene match: 2. The CDR3 runs 15 residues. Germline-derived CDR1 and CDR2 are MGHRA and YSYEKL. For the CDR3, the DNA is TGCGCCAGCAGCCAAGGGGACAGCGGCAATCAGCCCCAGCATTTT. As protein: CASSQGDSGNQPQHF.

The CDR3: CASSMGQGNEQFF. CDR3 in DNA: TGTGCCAGCAGCATGGGACAGGGCAATGAGCAGTTCTTC. The V and J genes are TRBV7-6 and TRBJ2-1; 9 bases line up with TRBD1. V was pared by 5 bases and J by 6 bases, with 2 bases of the junction left unmatched. CDR3 length equals 13 residues. Per the germline V gene, CDR1 is SGHVS and CDR2 is FNYEAQ. Supplemented by reference TRBV7-6 and TRBJ2-1, the full variable domain reads GAGVSQSPRYKVTKRGQDVALRCDPISGHVSLYWYRQALGQGPEFLTYFNYEAQQDKSGLPNDRFSAERPEGSISTLTIQRTEQRDSAMYRCASSMGQGNEQFFGPGTRLTVL.